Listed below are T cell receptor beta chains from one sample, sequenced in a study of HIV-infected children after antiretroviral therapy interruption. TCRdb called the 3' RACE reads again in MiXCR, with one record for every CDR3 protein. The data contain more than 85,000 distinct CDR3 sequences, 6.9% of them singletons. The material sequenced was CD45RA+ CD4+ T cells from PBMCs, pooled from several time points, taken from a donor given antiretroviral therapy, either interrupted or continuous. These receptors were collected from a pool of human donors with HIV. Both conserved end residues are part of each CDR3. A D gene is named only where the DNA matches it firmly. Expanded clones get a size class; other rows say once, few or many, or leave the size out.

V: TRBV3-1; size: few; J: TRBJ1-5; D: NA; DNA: TGTGCCAGCAGCCAAGGTTTGGGCGGTCAGCCCCAGCATTTT; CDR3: CASSQGLGGQPQHF
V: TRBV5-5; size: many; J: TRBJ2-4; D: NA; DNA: TGTGCCAGCAGCCCAGTCTGGGGGGTTTCCAAAAACATTCAGTACTTC; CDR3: CASSPVWGVSKNIQYF
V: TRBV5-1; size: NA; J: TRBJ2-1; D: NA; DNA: TGCGCCAGCAGCCCGGGCGGGACTTCGTCCTACAATGAGCAGTTCTTC; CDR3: CASSPGGTSSYNEQFF
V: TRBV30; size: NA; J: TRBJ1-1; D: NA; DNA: TGTGCCTGGAGTGTGGGGAGTGAAGCTTTCTTT; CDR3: CAWSVGSEAFF
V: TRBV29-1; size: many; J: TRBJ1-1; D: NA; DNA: TGCAGCGTAGCCGGACAATCTAACACTGAAGCTTTCTTT; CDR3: CSVAGQSNTEAFF
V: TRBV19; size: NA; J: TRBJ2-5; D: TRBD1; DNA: TGTGCCAGTAAGGGACAGGGAGGAGAGACCCAGTACTTC; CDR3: CASKGQGGETQYF
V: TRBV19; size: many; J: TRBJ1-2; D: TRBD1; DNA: TGTGCCAGTAGTAGCGGACAGGGTCGTGGCTACACCTTC; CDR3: CASSSGQGRGYTF
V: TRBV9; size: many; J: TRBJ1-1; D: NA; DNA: TGTGCCAGCAGCGACGGCGTGAACACTGAAGCTTTCTTT; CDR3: CASSDGVNTEAFF
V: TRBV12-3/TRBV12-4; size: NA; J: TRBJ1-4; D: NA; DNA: TGTGCCAGCAGTCACGTCGGGGGGGAAAAACTGTTTTTT; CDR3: CASSHVGGEKLFF
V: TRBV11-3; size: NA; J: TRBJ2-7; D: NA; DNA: TGTGCCAGCAGCTCCCGCGGGGTTCCCTTCTACGAGCAGTACTTC; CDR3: CASSSRGVPFYEQYF
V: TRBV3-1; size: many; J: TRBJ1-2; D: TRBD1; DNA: TGTGCCAGCAGCCAAGACCCAGGGGGCTTTAACTATGGCTACACCTTC; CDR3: CASSQDPGGFNYGYTF
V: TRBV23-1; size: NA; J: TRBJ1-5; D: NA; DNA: TGCGCCAGCAGTCGATGTAATCTCAGGGTAAAGGCTCAGCCCCAGCATTTT; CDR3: CASSRCNLRVKAQPQHF
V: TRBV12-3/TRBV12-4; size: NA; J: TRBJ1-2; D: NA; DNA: TGTGCCAGCAGTTTAGTGGTCAGGGCGGGCTACACCTTC; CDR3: CASSLVVRAGYTF
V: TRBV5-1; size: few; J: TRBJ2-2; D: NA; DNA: TGCGCCAGCAGTTCCGAGCTTGGGGTCCCCGGGGAGCTGTTTTTT; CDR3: CASSSELGVPGELFF
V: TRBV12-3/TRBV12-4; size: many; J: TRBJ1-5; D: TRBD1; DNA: TGTGCCAGCAGTTTAAGGGCGACAGGGGGAGATCAGCCCCAGCATTTT; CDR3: CASSLRATGGDQPQHF
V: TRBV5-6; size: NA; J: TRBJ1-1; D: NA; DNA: TGTGCCAGCAGCTTACTAAGGGGCACTGAAGCTTTCTTT; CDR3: CASSLLRGTEAFF
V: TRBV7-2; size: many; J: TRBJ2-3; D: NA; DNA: TGTGCCAGCAGCGCCCGGAATTCATTAGATGGAACAGATACGCAGTATTTT; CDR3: CASSARNSLDGTDTQYF
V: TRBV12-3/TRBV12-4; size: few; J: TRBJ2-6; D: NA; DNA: TGTGCCAGCTTTCTAGGGACTTCCCGTGGTGGGGCCAACGTCCTGACTTTC; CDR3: CASFLGTSRGGANVLTF
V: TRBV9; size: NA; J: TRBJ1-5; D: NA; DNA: TGTGCCAGCAGCGCCCGGGATAGCAATCAGCCCCAGCATTTT; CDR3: CASSARDSNQPQHF
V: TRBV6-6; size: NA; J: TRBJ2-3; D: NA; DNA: TGTGCCAGCAGTTACTCCCACATCACAGATACGCAGTATTTT; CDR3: CASSYSHITDTQYF
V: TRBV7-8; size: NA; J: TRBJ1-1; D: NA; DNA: TGTGCCAGCAGCTCCCGTCACCCCGGACGCACTATGAACACTGAAGCTTTCTTT; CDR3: CASSSRHPGRTMNTEAFF
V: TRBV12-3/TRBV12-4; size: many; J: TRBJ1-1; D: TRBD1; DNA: TGTGCCAGCAGTCGGGGGGGCGACAGGGGCGGAGGAGCTTTCTTT; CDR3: CASSRGGDRGGGAFF
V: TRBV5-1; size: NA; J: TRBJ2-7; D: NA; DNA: TGCGCCAGCAGCTCCCGGGACGGGTACTACGAGCAGTACTTC; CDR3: CASSSRDGYYEQYF
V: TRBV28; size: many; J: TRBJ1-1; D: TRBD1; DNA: TGTGCCAGCAGCCAACGGGGACCGACAGGGTTTAGAGGAGCTTTCTTT; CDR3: CASSQRGPTGFRGAFF
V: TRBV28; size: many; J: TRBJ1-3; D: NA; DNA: TGTGCCAGCAGTTTAGGCCGGGAGAGCACCATATATTTT; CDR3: CASSLGRESTIYF
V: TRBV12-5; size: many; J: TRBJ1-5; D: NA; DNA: TGTGCTAGTGGTTTGGTCACCATCTTTCTTGAGGGGGAGAGCAATCAGCCCCAGCATTTT; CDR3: CASGLVTIFLEGESNQPQHF
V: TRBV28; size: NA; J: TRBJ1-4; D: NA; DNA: TGTGCCAGCAGTCCTGGGGGGGGAGAGGAAAAACTGTTTTTT; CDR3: CASSPGGGEEKLFF
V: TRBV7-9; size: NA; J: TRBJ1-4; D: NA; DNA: TGTGCCAGCAGCTGGGAGTCGACAGGAAAGAATGAAAAACTGTTTTTT; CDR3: CASSWESTGKNEKLFF
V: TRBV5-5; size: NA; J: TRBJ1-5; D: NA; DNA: TGTGCCAGCAGCGCCGGGACAACGAGCAATCAGCCCCAGCATTTT; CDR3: CASSAGTTSNQPQHF
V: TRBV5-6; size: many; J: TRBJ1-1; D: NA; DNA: TGTGCCAGCAGCTTCAACGGCTGGGAGAACACTGAAGCTTTCTTT; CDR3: CASSFNGWENTEAFF
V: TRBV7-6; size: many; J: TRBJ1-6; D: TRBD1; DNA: TGTGCCAGCAGCGATAGGACAGGCGATAATTCACCCCTCCACTTT; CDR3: CASSDRTGDNSPLHF
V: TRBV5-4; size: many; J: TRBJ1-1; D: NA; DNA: TGTGCCAGCAGCTTGGAGTCGAACACTGAAGCTTTCTTT; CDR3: CASSLESNTEAFF
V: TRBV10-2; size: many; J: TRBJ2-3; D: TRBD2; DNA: TGCGCCAGCAGTGAGCCTAAGCGGGGATCTAGCACAGATACGCAGTATTTT; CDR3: CASSEPKRGSSTDTQYF
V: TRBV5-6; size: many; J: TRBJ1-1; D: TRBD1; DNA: TGTGCCAGCAGCCCGATTACCGGGACAGGGAAGACTGAAGCTTTCTTT; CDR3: CASSPITGTGKTEAFF
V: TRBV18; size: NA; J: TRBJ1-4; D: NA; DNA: TGTGCCAGCTCACCAGGGGCGGATAATGAAAGACTGTTTTTT; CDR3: CASSPGADNERLFF
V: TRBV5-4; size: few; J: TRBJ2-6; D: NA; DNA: TGTGCCAGCAGCTCTCCAGTCCCGTCCGGGGCCAACGTCCTGACTTTC; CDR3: CASSSPVPSGANVLTF
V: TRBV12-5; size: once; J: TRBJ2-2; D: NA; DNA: TGTGCTAGTGGTTCCTCCCCGAACACCGGGGAGCTGTTTTTT; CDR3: CASGSSPNTGELFF
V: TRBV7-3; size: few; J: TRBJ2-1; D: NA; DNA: TGTGCCAGCAGCCCGCGGGGTCTCAATGAGCAGTTCTTC; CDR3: CASSPRGLNEQFF
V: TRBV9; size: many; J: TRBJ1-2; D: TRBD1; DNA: TGTGCCAGCAGCGTCAGGACAGGGGGCGCCGATGGCTACACCTTC; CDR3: CASSVRTGGADGYTF
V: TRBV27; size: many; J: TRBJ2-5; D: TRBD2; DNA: TGTGCCAGCAGTTCGTTGACTAGCCCAGAGACCCAGTACTTC; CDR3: CASSSLTSPETQYF
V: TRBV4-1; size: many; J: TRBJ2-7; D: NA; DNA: TGCGCCAGCAGCCAACCAGGACCTCAGGGCGAGCAGTACTTC; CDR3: CASSQPGPQGEQYF
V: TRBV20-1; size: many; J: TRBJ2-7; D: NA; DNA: TGCAGTGCAGTGAGGGGAATCGTCGACGAGCAGTACTTC; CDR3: CSAVRGIVDEQYF
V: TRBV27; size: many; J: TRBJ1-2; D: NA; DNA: TGTGCCAGCAGTTTAAGGGTGAACTATGGCTACACCTTC; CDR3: CASSLRVNYGYTF
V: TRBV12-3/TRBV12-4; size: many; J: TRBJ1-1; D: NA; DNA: TGTGCCAGCAGCTCCAATTTTATGGGGCCATACACTGAAGCTTTCTTT; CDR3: CASSSNFMGPYTEAFF
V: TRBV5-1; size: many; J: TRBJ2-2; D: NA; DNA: TGCGCCAGCGCGGTACGGGACACCGGGGAGCTGTTTTTT; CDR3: CASAVRDTGELFF
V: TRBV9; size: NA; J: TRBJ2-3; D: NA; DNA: TGTGCCAGCAGCCCCGAAACAACGCAGTATTTT; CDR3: CASSPETTQYF
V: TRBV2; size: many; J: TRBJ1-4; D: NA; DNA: TGTGCCAGCAGGCCGGGACCGAATGAAAAACTGTTTTTT; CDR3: CASRPGPNEKLFF
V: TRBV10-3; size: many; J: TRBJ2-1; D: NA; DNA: TGTGCCATCATGAGGGGGGACAATGAGCAGTTCTTC; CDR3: CAIMRGDNEQFF
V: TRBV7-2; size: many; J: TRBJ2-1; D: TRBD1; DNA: TGTGCCAACAGCTCCGGGACAGGGGCTACGGGGGAGCAGTTCTTC; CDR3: CANSSGTGATGEQFF
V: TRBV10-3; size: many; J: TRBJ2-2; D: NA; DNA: TGTGCCATCAGTGATGGGGGCTTCGCGAACACCGGGGAGCTGTTTTTT; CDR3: CAISDGGFANTGELFF
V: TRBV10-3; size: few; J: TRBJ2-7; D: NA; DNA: TGTGCCATCAGTGAGAACAGGGTGGAAGAGCAGTACTTC; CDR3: CAISENRVEEQYF